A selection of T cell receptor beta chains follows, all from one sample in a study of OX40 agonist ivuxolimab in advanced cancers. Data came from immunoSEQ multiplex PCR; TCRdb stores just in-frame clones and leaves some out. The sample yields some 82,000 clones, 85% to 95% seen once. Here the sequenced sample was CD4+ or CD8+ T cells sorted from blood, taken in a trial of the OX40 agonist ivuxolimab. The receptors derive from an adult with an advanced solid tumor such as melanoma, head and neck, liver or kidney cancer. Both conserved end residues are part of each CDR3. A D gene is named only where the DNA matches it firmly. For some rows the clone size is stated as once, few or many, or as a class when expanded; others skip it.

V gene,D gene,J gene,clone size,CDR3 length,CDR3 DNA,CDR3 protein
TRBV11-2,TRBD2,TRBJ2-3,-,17,TGTGCCAGCAGCTACAGCTATGCGAGCGGGAGGACGGATACGCAGTATTTT,CASSYSYASGRTDTQYF
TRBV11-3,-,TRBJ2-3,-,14,TGTGCCAGCAGCTCGCGGGCCCTCACAGATACGCAGTATTTT,CASSSRALTDTQYF
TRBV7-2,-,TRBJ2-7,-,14,TGTGCCAGCAGCTATGGGGGACACTCCTACGAGCAGTACTTC,CASSYGGHSYEQYF
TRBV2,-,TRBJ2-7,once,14,TGTGCCACCCTGAGGGGGGGGCTAGCCTACGAGCAGTACTTC,CATLRGGLAYEQYF
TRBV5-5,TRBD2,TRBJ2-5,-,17,TGTGCCAGCAGCTTGCGACTAGCGGGAGGAATACAAGAGACCCAGTACTTC,CASSLRLAGGIQETQYF
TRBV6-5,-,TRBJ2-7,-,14,TGTGCCAGCAGTTACGGGGGGGGCCCCTACGAGCAGTACTTC,CASSYGGGPYEQYF
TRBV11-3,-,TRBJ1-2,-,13,TGTGCCAGCAGCTTTTGGGGTTTGTATGGCTACACCTTC,CASSFWGLYGYTF
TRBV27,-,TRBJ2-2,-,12,TGTGCCAGCAGTTTCCACACCGGGGAGCTGTTTTTT,CASSFHTGELFF
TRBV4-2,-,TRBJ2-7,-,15,TGTGCCAGCAGCCAAGACCCCAGGGCACAGAATGTGCAGTACTTC,CASSQDPRAQNVQYF
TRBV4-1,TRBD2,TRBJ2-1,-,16,TGCGCCAGCAGCCAAGAGACTAGCGGGATCTACAATGAGCAGTTCTTC,CASSQETSGIYNEQFF
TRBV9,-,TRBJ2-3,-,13,TGTGCCAGCAGCGAGGGGGAGTGGAATACGCAGTATTTT,CASSEGEWNTQYF
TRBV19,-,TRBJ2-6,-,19,TGTGCCAGTAGTTCCCACCGGGACGCGCAAAGGGCTGGGGCCAACGTCCTGACTTTC,CASSSHRDAQRAGANVLTF
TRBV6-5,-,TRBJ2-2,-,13,TGTGCCAGCAGTTATGGGGAGATCGGGGAGCTGTTTTTT,CASSYGEIGELFF
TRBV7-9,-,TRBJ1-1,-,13,TGTGCCAGCAGCCCGACGTCGGGGACTGAAGCTTTCTTT,CASSPTSGTEAFF
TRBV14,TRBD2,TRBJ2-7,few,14,TGTGCCAGCAGCCCCTATGGACTAGTGCACGAGCAGTACTTC,CASSPYGLVHEQYF
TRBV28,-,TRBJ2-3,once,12,TGTGCCAGCAGTTCGTTCACAGATACGCAGTATTTT,CASSSFTDTQYF
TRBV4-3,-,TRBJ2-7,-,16,TGCGCCAGCAGCCAAGGCCCCCTAGGCGTCTCCTACGAGCAGTACTTC,CASSQGPLGVSYEQYF
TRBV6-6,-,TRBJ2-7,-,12,TGTGCCAGCAGACCGACAGCCTACGAGCAGTACTTC,CASRPTAYEQYF
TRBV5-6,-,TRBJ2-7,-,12,TGTGCCAGCAGCTACCTCTCCTACGAGCAGTACTTC,CASSYLSYEQYF
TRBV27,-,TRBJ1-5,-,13,TGTGCCAGCAGTGAGGGCCTCAATCAGCCCCAGCATTTT,CASSEGLNQPQHF
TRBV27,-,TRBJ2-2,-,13,TGTGCCAGCAGGATCAGAAACACCGGGGAGCTGTTTTTT,CASRIRNTGELFF
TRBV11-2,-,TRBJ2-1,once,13,TGTGCCAGCAGCTCACGTCTAAGCAATGAGCAGTTCTTC,CASSSRLSNEQFF
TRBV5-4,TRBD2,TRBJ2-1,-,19,TGTGCCAGCAGCCCCGAAGGGGCTAGCGGGAGATCTCAACTCAATGAGCAGTTCTTC,CASSPEGASGRSQLNEQFF
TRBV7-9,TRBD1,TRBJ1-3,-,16,TGTGCCAGCAGCTTAATGGGACAGGGGGGATCGGACACCATATATTTT,CASSLMGQGGSDTIYF
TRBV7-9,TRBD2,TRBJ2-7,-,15,TGTGCCAGCAGCGATGGACTAGCGGGCCCCTACGAGCAGTACTTC,CASSDGLAGPYEQYF
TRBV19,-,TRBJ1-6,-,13,TGTGCCAGTAGGAGGACCTATAATTCACCCCTCCACTTT,CASRRTYNSPLHF
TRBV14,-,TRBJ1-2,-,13,TGTGCCAGCAGCCAAGTACGGGGCTTTGGCTACACCTTC,CASSQVRGFGYTF
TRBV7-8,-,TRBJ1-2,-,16,TGTGCCAGCAGCTCCCTACAGGGCGAGGGAAACTATGGCTACACCTTC,CASSSLQGEGNYGYTF
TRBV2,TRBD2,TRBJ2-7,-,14,TGTGCCAGCAGTGACCGGGAGGGCCTTAGCGAGCAGTACTTC,CASSDREGLSEQYF
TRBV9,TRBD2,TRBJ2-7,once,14,TGTGCCAGCAGCCCGGGGGACTATCCCTACGAGCAGTACTTC,CASSPGDYPYEQYF
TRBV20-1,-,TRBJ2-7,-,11,TGCAGTGCTAGAGACTCCTACGAGCAGTACTTC,CSARDSYEQYF
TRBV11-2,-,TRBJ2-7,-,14,TGTGCCAGCAGCCCGAAGAGGGTCCTCTACGAGCAGTACTTC,CASSPKRVLYEQYF
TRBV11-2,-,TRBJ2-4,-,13,TGTGCCAGCAGCTTGGGACTGGACCACATTCAGTACTTC,CASSLGLDHIQYF
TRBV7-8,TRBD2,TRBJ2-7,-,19,TGTGCCAGCAGCCGCCGACTAGCGGGAGGGCCCGAAAGCTCCTACGAGCAGTACTTC,CASSRRLAGGPESSYEQYF